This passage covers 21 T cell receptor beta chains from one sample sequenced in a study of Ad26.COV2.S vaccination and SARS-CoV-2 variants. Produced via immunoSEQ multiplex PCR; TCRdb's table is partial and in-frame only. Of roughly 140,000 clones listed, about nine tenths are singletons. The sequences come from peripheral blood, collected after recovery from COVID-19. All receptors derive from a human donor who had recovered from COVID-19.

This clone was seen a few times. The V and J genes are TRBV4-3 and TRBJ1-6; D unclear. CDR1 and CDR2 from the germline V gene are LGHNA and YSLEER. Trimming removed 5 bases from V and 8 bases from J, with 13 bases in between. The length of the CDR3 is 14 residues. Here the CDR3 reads CASSKNPGDSPLHF. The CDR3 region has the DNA TGCGCCAGCAGCAAGAATCCCGGGGATTCACCCCTCCACTTT.

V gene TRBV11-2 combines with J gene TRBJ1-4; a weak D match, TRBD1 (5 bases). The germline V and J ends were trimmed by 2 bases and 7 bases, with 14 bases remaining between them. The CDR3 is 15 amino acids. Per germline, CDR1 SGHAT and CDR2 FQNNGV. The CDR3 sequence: CASSLRGDSSEKLFF. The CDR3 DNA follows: TGTGCCAGCAGCTTAAGGGGAGATAGCAGTGAAAAACTGTTTTTT.

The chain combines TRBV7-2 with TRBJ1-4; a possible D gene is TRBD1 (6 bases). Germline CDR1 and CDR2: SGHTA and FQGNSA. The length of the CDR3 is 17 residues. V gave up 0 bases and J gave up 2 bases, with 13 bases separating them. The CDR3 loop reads CASSLAGARGTNEKLFF. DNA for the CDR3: TGTGCCAGCAGCTTAGCGGGGGCCAGGGGCACTAATGAAAAACTGTTTTTT.

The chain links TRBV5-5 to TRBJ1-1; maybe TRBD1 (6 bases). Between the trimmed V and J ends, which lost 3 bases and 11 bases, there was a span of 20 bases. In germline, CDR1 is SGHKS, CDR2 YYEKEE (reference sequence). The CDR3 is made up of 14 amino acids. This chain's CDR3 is CASSYSGTNIEAFF. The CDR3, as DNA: TGTGCCAGCAGCTATTCCGGGACAAACATCGAGGCTTTCTTT.

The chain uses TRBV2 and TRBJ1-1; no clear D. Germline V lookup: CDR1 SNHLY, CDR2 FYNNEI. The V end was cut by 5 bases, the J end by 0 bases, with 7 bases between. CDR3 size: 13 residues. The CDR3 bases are TGTGCCAGCAGTTCCCACATGAACACTGAAGCTTTCTTT. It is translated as CASSSHMNTEAFF.

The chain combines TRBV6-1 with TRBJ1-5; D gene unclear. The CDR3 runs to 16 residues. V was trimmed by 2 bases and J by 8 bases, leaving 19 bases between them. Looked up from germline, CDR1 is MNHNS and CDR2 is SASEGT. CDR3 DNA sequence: TGTGCCAGCAGTGAATCTCCGGGCCTGGCCGGGGAGCCCCAGCATTTT. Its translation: CASSESPGLAGEPQHF.

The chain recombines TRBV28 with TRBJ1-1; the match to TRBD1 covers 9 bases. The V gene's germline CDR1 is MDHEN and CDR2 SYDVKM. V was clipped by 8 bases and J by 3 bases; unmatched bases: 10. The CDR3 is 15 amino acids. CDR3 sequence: CASLPGQGIHTEAFF. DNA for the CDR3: TGTGCCAGCTTACCGGGACAGGGTATACACACTGAAGCTTTCTTT.

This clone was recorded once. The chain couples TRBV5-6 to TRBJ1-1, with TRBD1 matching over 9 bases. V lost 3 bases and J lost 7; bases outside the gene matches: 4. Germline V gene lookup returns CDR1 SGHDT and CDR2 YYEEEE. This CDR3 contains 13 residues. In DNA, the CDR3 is TGTGCCAGCAGCTATGGACAGGGGAATGAAGCTTTCTTT. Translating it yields CASSYGQGNEAFF.

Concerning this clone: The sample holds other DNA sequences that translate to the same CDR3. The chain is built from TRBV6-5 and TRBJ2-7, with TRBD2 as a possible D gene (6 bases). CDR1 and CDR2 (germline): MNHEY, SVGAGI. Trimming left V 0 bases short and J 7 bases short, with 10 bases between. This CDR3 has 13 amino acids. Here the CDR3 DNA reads TGTGCCAGCAGTTACTCAGGAGGAGGGGAGCAGTACTTC. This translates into CASSYSGGGEQYF.

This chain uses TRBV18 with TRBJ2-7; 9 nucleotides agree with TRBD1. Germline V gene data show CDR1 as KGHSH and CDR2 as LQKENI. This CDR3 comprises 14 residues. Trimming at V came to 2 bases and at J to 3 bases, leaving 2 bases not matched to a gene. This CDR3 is CASSPGGQGYEQYF. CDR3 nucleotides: TGTGCCAGCTCACCAGGGGGACAGGGCTACGAGCAGTACTTC.

This CDR3 reads CASGLTAGGLTDTQYF. The CDR3 nucleotides are TGTGCTAGTGGTCTTACAGCGGGGGGCCTCACAGATACGCAGTATTTT. This chain connects TRBV12-5 to TRBJ2-3; 9 bases line up with TRBD2. CDR3 length: 16 amino acids. Trimming at V came to 5 bases and at J to 2 bases, leaving 8 bases not matched to a gene. CDR1 is LGHNT, CDR2 FRNRAP, per germline.

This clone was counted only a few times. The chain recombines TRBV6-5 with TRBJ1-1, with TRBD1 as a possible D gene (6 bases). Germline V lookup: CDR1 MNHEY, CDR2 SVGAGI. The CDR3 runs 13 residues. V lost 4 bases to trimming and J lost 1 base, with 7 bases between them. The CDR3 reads CASSLQGNTEAFF. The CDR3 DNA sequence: TGTGCCAGCAGTTTACAGGGGAACACTGAAGCTTTCTTT.

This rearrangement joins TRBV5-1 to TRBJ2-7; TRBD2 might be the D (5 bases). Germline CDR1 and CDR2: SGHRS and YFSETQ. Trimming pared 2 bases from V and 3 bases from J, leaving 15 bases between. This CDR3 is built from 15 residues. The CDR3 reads CASSFGVSFSYEQYF. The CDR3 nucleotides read TGCGCCAGCAGCTTCGGGGTATCCTTCAGCTACGAGCAGTACTTC.

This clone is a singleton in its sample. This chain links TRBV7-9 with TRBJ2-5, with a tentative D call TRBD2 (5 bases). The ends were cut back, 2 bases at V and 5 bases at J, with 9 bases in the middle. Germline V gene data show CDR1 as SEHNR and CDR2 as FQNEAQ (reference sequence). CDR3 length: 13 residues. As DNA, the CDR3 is TGTGCCAGCAGCTTATTTGGGAGTGAGACCCAGTACTTC. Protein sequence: CASSLFGSETQYF.

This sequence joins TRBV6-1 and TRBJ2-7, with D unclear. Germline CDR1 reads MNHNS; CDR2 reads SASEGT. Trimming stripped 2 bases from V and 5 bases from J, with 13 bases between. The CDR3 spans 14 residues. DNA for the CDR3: TGTGCCAGCAGTGAAAGACCGGCATTTGACGAGCAGTACTTC. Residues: CASSERPAFDEQYF.

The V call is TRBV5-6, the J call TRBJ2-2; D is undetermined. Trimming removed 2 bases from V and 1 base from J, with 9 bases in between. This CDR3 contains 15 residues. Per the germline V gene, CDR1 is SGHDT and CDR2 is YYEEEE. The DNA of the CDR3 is TGTGCCAGCAGCTTTAGACGGGTGAACACCGGGGAGCTGTTTTTT. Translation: CASSFRRVNTGELFF. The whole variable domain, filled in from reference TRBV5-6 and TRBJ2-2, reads DAGVTQSPTHLIKTRGQQVTLRCSPKSGHDTVSWYQQALGQGPQFIFQYYEEEERQRGNFPDRFSGHQFPNYSSELNVNALLLGDSALYLCASSFRRVNTGELFFGEGSRLTVL.

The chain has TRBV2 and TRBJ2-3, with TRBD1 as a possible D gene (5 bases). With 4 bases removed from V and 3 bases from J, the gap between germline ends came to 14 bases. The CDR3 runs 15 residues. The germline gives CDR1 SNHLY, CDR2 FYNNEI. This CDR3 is CASSGGTKGTDTQYF. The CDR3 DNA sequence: TGTGCCAGCAGTGGGGGCACCAAGGGGACAGATACGCAGTATTTT. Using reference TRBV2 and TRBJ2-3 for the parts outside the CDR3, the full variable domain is EPEVTQTPSHQVTQMGQEVILRCVPISNHLYFYWYRQILGQKVEFLVSFYNNEISEKSEIFDDQFSVERPDGSNFTLKIRSTKLEDSAMYFCASSGGTKGTDTQYFGPGTRLTVL.

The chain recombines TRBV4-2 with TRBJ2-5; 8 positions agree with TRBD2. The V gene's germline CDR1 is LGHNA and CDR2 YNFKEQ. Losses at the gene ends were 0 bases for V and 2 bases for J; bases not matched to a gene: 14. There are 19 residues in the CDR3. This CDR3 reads CASSQDPSGGLARQETQYF. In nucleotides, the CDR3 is TGTGCCAGCAGCCAAGATCCCAGCGGGGGCCTGGCTCGTCAAGAGACCCAGTACTTC.

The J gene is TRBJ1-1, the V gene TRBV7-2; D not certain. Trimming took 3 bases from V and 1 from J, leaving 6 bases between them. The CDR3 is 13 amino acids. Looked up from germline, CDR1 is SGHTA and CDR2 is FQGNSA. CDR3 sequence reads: CASSFVGNTEAFF. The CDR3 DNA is TGTGCCAGCAGCTTCGTGGGGAACACTGAAGCTTTCTTT. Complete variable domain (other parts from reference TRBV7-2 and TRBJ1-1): GAGVSQSPSNKVTEKGKDVELRCDPISGHTALYWYRQSLGQGLEFLIYFQGNSAPDKSGLPSDRFSAERTGGSVSTLTIQRTQQEDSAVYLCASSFVGNTEAFFGQGTRLTVV.

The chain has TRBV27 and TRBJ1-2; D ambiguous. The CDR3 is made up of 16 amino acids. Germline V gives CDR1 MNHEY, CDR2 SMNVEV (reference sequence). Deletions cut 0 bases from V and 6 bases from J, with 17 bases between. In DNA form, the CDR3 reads TGTGCCAGCAGTTTATCAGGTCGACACCCTTATGATGGCTACACCTTC. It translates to CASSLSGRHPYDGYTF.

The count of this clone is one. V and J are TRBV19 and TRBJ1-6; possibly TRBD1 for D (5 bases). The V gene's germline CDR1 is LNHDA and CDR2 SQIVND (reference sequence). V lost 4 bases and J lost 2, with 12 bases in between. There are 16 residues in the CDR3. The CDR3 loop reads CASSTTGTPYNSPLHF. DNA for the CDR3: TGTGCCAGTAGTACCACCGGGACCCCCTATAATTCACCCCTCCACTTT.